The clone carrying this T cell receptor (beta chain) has a single count. What it recognizes is unknown. The germline CDR1 and CDR2 sequences are SEHNR and FQNEAQ (reference sequence). The CDR3 runs 15 residues. V lost 5 bases and J lost 6; bases outside the gene matches: 10. Method: immunoSEQ multiplex PCR; TCRdb's copy keeps in-frame clones and lacks some. The repertoire consists of around 18,000 clones, with about 89% occurring once and the leading ten covering around a third. These data come from a study of OX40 agonist ivuxolimab in advanced cancers. Notes on the study in general: Certain nonresponding patients likewise had low normalized T-cell clonal expansion.

The sample in question was CD4+ or CD8+ T cells sorted from blood, obtained in a trial of the OX40 agonist ivuxolimab. This rearrangement joins TRBV7-9 to TRBJ2-7; 10 bases align to TRBD1. The clonotype was recovered from an adult with an advanced solid tumor such as melanoma, head and neck, liver or kidney cancer. The CDR3 DNA is TGTGCCAGCAGCGTTTTTGGGACAGGGGAATTCGAGCAGTACTTC. Protein sequence: CASSVFGTGEFEQYF.